These 22 T cell receptor beta chains share one sample of origin, sequenced in a study of blood T cell repertoires in COVID-19. Profiling relied on immunoSEQ multiplex PCR, and the TCRdb table lists in-frame clones only, not all of them. The sample yields about 80,000 clones, around 80% seen once. Sequenced: peripheral blood. The source is a man older than 75 with acute or convalescent COVID-19.

The CDR3 spells CASSARLTSGGYNEQFF. The CDR3 region has the DNA TGTGCCAGCAGCGCCCGCCTCACTAGCGGGGGATACAATGAGCAGTTCTTC. V is TRBV7-2 and J is TRBJ2-1; 11 bases match TRBD2. Germline trimming cut 5 bases from V and 4 bases from J; bases unmatched to any gene: 10. CDR3 length equals 17 residues. Germline CDR1 is SGHTA and CDR2 is FQGNSA.

This clone was recorded a few times. V and J are TRBV6-5 and TRBJ1-5; D is undetermined. V was shortened by 5 bases and J by 0 bases, with 11 bases between the two germline ends. CDR3 length: 15 amino acids. Germline CDR1 is MNHEY and CDR2 is SVGAGI. The CDR3 region is CASSLRVNSNQPQHF. In DNA form, the CDR3 reads TGTGCCAGCAGTCTGCGGGTCAATAGCAATCAGCCCCAGCATTTT.

The chain has TRBV9 and TRBJ2-3; D might be TRBD2 (6 bases). Between the trimmed V and J ends, which lost 3 bases and 1 base, there was a span of 12 bases. The germline V gene encodes CDR1 SGDLS and CDR2 YYNGEE. The CDR3 contains 15 residues. The CDR3 DNA is TGTGCCAGCAGCGCTCGGGCTAGCGGCACAGATACGCAGTATTTT. Translation: CASSARASGTDTQYF.

The chain is built from TRBV19 and TRBJ1-4; D is perhaps TRBD1 (5 bases). Trimming left V 7 bases short and J 4 bases short, with 16 bases between. Germline V gene lookup returns CDR1 LNHDA and CDR2 SQIVND (reference sequence). The CDR3 spans 15 residues. The CDR3 is CASKETEVNNEKLFF. The CDR3 bases are TGTGCCAGTAAAGAGACAGAAGTAAATAATGAAAAACTGTTTTTT.

This clone has more than one count but fewer than ten. The J gene is TRBJ2-7, the V gene TRBV10-1, with D possibly being TRBD1 (6 bases). The germline CDR1 and CDR2 sequences are WNHNN and SYGVQD (reference sequence). V was clipped by 6 bases and J by 6 bases, with 21 bases between them. CDR3 size: 15 residues. For the CDR3, the DNA is TGCGCCAGCAGCGATTTACAGGGACGAGTAGGCGAGCAGTACTTC. It codes for CASSDLQGRVGEQYF.

The V gene is TRBV3-1 (or the pseudogene TRBV3-2), the J gene TRBJ2-5; 11 nucleotides align to TRBD2. The CDR3 contains 16 residues. V lost 1 base, J lost 4 bases, and 5 bases stayed unmatched. Germline V gene data show CDR1 as LGHDT and CDR2 as YNNKEL (reference sequence). In DNA, the CDR3 is TGTGCCAGCAGCCAAGGGCTAGCGGGGGGTACAGAGACCCAGTACTTC. Its translation is CASSQGLAGGTETQYF.

The CDR3 DNA reads TGTGCTAGTGGTTTGACAGGGATCTACGAGCAGTACTTC. Translating it yields CASGLTGIYEQYF. The genes are TRBV12-5 and TRBJ2-7; D may be TRBD1 (6 bases). Germline loops: CDR1 LGHNT, CDR2 FRNRAP. This CDR3 comprises 13 residues. Trimming shortened V by 2 bases and J by 3 bases, and 8 bases separated the two germline ends. Drawing the rest from reference TRBV12-5 and TRBJ2-7, the complete variable domain is DARVTQTPRHKVTEMGQEVTMRCQPILGHNTVFWYRQTMMQGLELLAYFRNRAPLDDSGMPKDRFSAEMPDATLATLKIQPSEPRDSAVYFCASGLTGIYEQYFGPGTRLTVT.

The rearrangement uses TRBV7-6 and TRBJ2-1, with 8 bases aligning to TRBD2. Germline lookup yields CDR1 SGHVS and CDR2 FNYEAQ. The CDR3 has 17 amino acids. Losses at the gene ends were 0 bases for V and 5 bases for J; bases not matched to a gene: 9. In DNA form, the CDR3 reads TGTGCCAGCAGCTTAGCAGGGACCACTAGCGGCCACAATGAGCAGTTCTTC. Residues: CASSLAGTTSGHNEQFF.

This clone was seen once. This sequence joins TRBV19 and TRBJ2-7, with D possibly TRBD2 on 6 matching bases. V was pared by 5 bases and J by 0 bases, with 11 bases between. The germline gives CDR1 LNHDA, CDR2 SQIVND (reference sequence). The CDR3 has 14 amino acids. The CDR3 nucleotides are TGTGCCAGTAGTGCGTCCGGGAGCTCCTACGAGCAGTACTTC. Translated: CASSASGSSYEQYF.

CDR3 region: CASTSLAWYNEQFF. For the CDR3, the DNA is TGCGCCAGCACCAGCCTAGCGTGGTACAATGAGCAGTTCTTC. The chain couples TRBV5-1 to TRBJ2-1; tentative D call: TRBD2 (6 bases). Germline lookup yields CDR1 SGHRS and CDR2 YFSETQ. Trimming left V 6 bases short and J 4 bases short, with 14 bases between. The CDR3 contains 14 residues.

This clone was counted a few times. The rearrangement joins TRBV5-1 to TRBJ1-4, with a possible D match to TRBD1 (5 bases). Trimming cost V 0 bases and J 3 bases, with 9 bases left between them. Germline-derived CDR1 and CDR2 are SGHRS and YFSETQ. The CDR3 sequence is 15 residues long. CDR3 bases: TGCGCCAGCAGCTTGGTGCCAGGGTCTAATGAAAAACTGTTTTTT. Translated: CASSLVPGSNEKLFF.

The CDR3 protein is CASSTTGGDGETQYF. Written as DNA, the CDR3 is TGCGCCAGCAGCACGACAGGGGGTGACGGAGAGACCCAGTACTTC. The chain has TRBV5-1 and TRBJ2-5; 9 bases are shared with TRBD1. The J segment lost 4 bases and the V segment lost 4 bases, leaving 8 bases of the junction unmatched. Germline V lookup: CDR1 SGHRS, CDR2 YFSETQ. The CDR3 covers 15 residues. The full variable domain, its missing parts supplied by reference TRBV5-1 and TRBJ2-5, is KAGVTQTPRYLIKTRGQQVTLSCSPISGHRSVSWYQQTPGQGLQFLFEYFSETQRNKGNFPGRFSGRQFSNSRSEMNVSTLELGDSALYLCASSTTGGDGETQYFGPGTRLLVL.

On this clone: A much larger clone sits a single nucleotide away, making a read error possible. The chain is built from TRBV29-1 and TRBJ2-5; D perhaps matches TRBD2 (7 bases). Germline CDR1 reads SQVTM; CDR2 reads ANQGSEA. This CDR3 has 14 amino acids. Trimming took off 4 bases at V and 4 bases at J, with 16 bases between the two ends. CDR3 nucleotide sequence: TGCAGCGTTGGGGGGGGAGGGGGTTCAGAGACCCAGTACTTC. Its translation is CSVGGGGGSETQYF.

The chain joins TRBV5-4 to TRBJ2-3, with D possibly matching TRBD2 (6 bases). CDR1 and CDR2 from the germline V gene are SGHNT and YYREEE (reference sequence). The length of the CDR3 is 14 residues. V lost 0 bases and J 4 bases, leaving 9 bases between the germline ends. The CDR3 is CASSLGREADTQYF. CDR3 bases: TGTGCCAGCAGCTTGGGGAGGGAGGCAGATACGCAGTATTTT.

The rearrangement uses TRBV14 and TRBJ2-5; weak D call: TRBD1 (5 bases). The germline V and J ends were trimmed by 1 base and 2 bases, with 11 bases remaining between them. Germline V gene lookup returns CDR1 SGHDN and CDR2 FVKESK. The CDR3 covers 15 residues. The CDR3 here is CASSQGRGNQETQYF. CDR3 nucleotides: TGTGCCAGCAGCCAAGGAAGGGGAAATCAAGAGACCCAGTACTTC.

V and J are TRBV11-2 and TRBJ1-1; the D is unclear. V dropped 1 base and J dropped 6 bases, with 12 bases sitting between them. Germline CDR1 and CDR2: SGHAT and FQNNGV. The CDR3 extends over 14 amino acids. In nucleotides, the CDR3 is TGTGCCAGCAGCTTAGGCCCCGGACTGTCTGAAGCTTTCTTT. This codes for CASSLGPGLSEAFF.

J is TRBJ2-3 and V is TRBV7-8, with TRBD2 identical over 10 bases. Trimming took 1 base from V and 3 from J; bases not matched to a gene: 4. The CDR3 has 16 amino acids. Per germline, CDR1 SGHVS and CDR2 FQNEAQ. The CDR3 spells CASSLEVAGGTDTQYF. The DNA for the CDR3 is TGTGCCAGCAGCTTAGAGGTAGCGGGGGGAACAGATACGCAGTATTTT.

V is TRBV2 and J is TRBJ1-2; 9 positions agree with TRBD1. The J segment lost 0 bases and the V segment lost 4 bases, leaving 3 bases of the junction unmatched. Germline V CDR1 and CDR2: SNHLY, FYNNEI. The CDR3 length is 15 residues. CDR3 amino acids: CASSGGTGTNYGYTF. CDR3 sequence (DNA): TGTGCCAGCAGTGGCGGGACAGGGACTAACTATGGCTACACCTTC. The complete variable domain, with remaining parts taken from reference TRBV2 and TRBJ1-2, reads EPEVTQTPSHQVTQMGQEVILRCVPISNHLYFYWYRQILGQKVEFLVSFYNNEISEKSEIFDDQFSVERPDGSNFTLKIRSTKLEDSAMYFCASSGGTGTNYGYTFGSGTRLTVV.

The chain uses TRBV6-5 and TRBJ1-2; D uncertain. The length of the CDR3 is 14 residues. Per the germline V gene, CDR1 is MNHEY and CDR2 is SVGAGI. The V end was cut by 7 bases, the J end by 4 bases, with 16 bases between. This CDR3 reads CASNAPAGSYGYTF. The CDR3 coding sequence is TGTGCCAGCAACGCCCCCGCTGGCAGCTATGGCTACACCTTC.

This chain links TRBV9 with TRBJ2-2, with a weak D call TRBD2 (6 bases). Germline assignment: CDR1 SGDLS and CDR2 YYNGEE. Trimming pared 0 bases from V and 6 bases from J, leaving 15 bases between. The CDR3 totals 16 residues. The CDR3 reads CASSVDFFAGSGELFF. The CDR3 nucleotides are TGTGCCAGCAGCGTAGATTTTTTTGCGGGGTCCGGGGAGCTGTTTTTT.

The chain joins TRBV19 to TRBJ2-3, with TRBD2 matching over 14 bases. The germline V gene encodes CDR1 LNHDA and CDR2 SQIVND (reference sequence). The CDR3 is 16 amino acids. Unmatched junction bases numbered 2, after V lost 4 bases and J lost 2 bases. The DNA of the CDR3 is TGTGCCAGTAGTAGGACTAGCGGGGGGACCACAGATACGCAGTATTTT. This translates into CASSRTSGGTTDTQYF.

The chain combines TRBV27 with TRBJ1-2, with 8 bases fitting TRBD1. CDR3 size: 16 residues. From germline, CDR1 is MNHEY and CDR2 SMNVEV (reference sequence). V was clipped by 4 bases and J by 5 bases; unmatched bases: 12. The CDR3 protein is CASSYLRAQGAYGYTF. Here the CDR3 DNA reads TGTGCCAGCAGTTATCTCAGGGCCCAGGGGGCATATGGCTACACCTTC.